These 2 T cell receptor beta chains share one sample of origin, sequenced in a study of T-cell reconstitution after alpha-beta-depleted transplantation in children (TCRdb year 2016). Library preparation used PCR. The sequencer was an Illumina HiSeq 2500. To normalize quantification of the TCRbeta repertoire, the TCR libraries were built with molecular barcoding that relied on unique molecular identifiers. TCRdb handled the public reads itself, with Q25 trimming in fastp and clone calling in MiXCR, and kept productive beta chains. Each entry merges the rows of one CDR3 protein and shows their most common DNA and genes. The table for this sample lists fewer than 350,000 distinct CDR3 sequences; about a tenth of them were counted only once. The ten largest account for around 7.6% of the sample. Reading the label with the study, this specimen's treatment or condition is: allogeneic hematopoietic cell transplantation with graft depleted of TCRalphabeta T cells and CD19 B cells.

The sample in question was PBMCs, obtained before TCRalphabeta/CD19-depleted stem cell transplant. These receptors came from a boy less than two years old with acute myeloid leukemia, due to receive a stem cell transplant.

The table lists this clonotype with a few counts. This chain joins TRBV6-2 or TRBV6-3 and TRBJ1-2, with TRBD1 as a possible D gene (5 bases). The CDR3 loop spans 13 amino acids. Germline V gene data show CDR1 as MNHEY and CDR2 as SVGEGT. The ends were cut back, 6 bases at V and 5 bases at J, with 13 bases in the middle. In DNA, the CDR3 is TGTGCCAGCAGACAGGTTCTCCTATATGGCTACACCTTC. It is translated as CASRQVLLYGYTF.

This clonotype was counted ten times or more. This rearrangement joins TRBV12-3 or TRBV12-4 to TRBJ1-4; D possibly corresponds to TRBD1 (6 bases). Between the trimmed V and J ends, which lost 5 bases and 9 bases, there was a span of 16 bases. The CDR3 is 14 residues long. The DNA of the CDR3 is TGTGCCAGCAGTCCGGGACCAGGGGTTAAAAAACTGTTTTTT. Amino acids: CASSPGPGVKKLFF.